The 4 T cell receptor beta chains reported below all come from one sample, sequenced in a study of CD8 T cells in ankylosing spondylitis. TCRdb re-derived calls from the 5' RACE reads in MiXCR, one entry per CDR3 protein. The sample yields around 220,000 distinct CDR3 sequences, about 18% seen once. For these receptors, no antigen is known. Points from the study as a whole: A motif in TCR beta, a set of eight highly homologous variants, appeared characteristic of ankylosing spondylitis blood.

The sample consisted of blood, either unsorted or a sorted T cell fraction (not recorded which). Every receptor here comes from a male donor with ankylosing spondylitis.

This rearrangement joins TRBV12-3 or TRBV12-4 to TRBJ2-1; 10 positions agree with TRBD2. Trimming cost V 5 bases and J 8 bases; bases outside gene matches: 9. The CDR3 consists of 15 residues. This CDR3 reads CASSGSSGSEDEQFF. CDR3 nucleotide sequence: TGTGCCAGCAGTGGGTCTAGCGGGAGTGAGGATGAGCAGTTCTTC.

V is TRBV6-2 or TRBV6-3 and J is TRBJ2-5; 7 nucleotides line up with TRBD1. V lost 2 bases and J lost 3; bases outside the gene matches: 18. The length of the CDR3 is 19 residues. The germline V gene has CDR1 MNHEY and CDR2 SVGEGT. The CDR3 loop reads CASSYPPPAFDREKETQYF. Here the CDR3 DNA reads TGTGCCAGCAGTTACCCCCCCCCAGCTTTTGACAGGGAAAAAGAGACCCAGTACTTC.

V and J are TRBV10-2 and TRBJ1-5; TRBD1 matches 7 bases. V lost 8 bases and J lost 2; bases outside the gene matches: 18. Germline V gene data show CDR1 as WSHSY and CDR2 as SAAADI. The CDR3 has 18 amino acids. The CDR3 protein is CASAGTDVLYLGNQPQHF. The DNA of the CDR3 is TGCGCCAGCGCCGGGACAGATGTTTTATATCTCGGCAATCAGCCCCAGCATTTT.

This clonotype was seen repeatedly, ten times or more. The genes are TRBV20-1 and TRBJ2-2; perhaps TRBD2 as D (6 bases). Germline V CDR1 and CDR2: DFQATT, SNEGSKA (reference sequence). This CDR3 is 13 amino acids long. The germline V and J ends were trimmed by 5 bases and 5 bases, with 12 bases remaining between them. The CDR3 region has the DNA TGCAGTGCTCGGCCTGGGGGGACCGGGGAGCTGTTTTTT. This codes for CSARPGGTGELFF.